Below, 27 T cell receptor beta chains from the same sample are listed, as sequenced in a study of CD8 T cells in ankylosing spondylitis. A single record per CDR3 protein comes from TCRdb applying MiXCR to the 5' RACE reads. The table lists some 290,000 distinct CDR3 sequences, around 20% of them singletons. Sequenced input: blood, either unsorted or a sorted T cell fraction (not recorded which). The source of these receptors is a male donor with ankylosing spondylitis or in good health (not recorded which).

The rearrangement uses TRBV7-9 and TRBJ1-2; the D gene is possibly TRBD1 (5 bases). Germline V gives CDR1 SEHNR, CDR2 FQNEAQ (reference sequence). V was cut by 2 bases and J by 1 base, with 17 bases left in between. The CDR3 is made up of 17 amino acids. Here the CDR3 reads CASSLSFPGPINYGYTF. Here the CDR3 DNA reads TGTGCCAGCAGCTTAAGTTTCCCAGGGCCAATTAACTATGGCTACACCTTC.

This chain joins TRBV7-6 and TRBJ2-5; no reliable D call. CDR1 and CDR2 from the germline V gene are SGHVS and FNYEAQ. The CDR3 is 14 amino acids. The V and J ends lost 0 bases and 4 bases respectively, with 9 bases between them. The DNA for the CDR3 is TGTGCCAGCAGCTTAGCCAGTCTTTCAGAGACCCAGTACTTC. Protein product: CASSLASLSETQYF.

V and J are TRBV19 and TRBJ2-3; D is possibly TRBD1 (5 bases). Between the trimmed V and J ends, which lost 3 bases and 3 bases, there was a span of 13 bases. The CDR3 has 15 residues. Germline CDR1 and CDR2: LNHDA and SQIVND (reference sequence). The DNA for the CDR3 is TGTGCCAGTAGTATGGGCAGGGTAAGAACAGATACGCAGTATTTT. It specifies CASSMGRVRTDTQYF.

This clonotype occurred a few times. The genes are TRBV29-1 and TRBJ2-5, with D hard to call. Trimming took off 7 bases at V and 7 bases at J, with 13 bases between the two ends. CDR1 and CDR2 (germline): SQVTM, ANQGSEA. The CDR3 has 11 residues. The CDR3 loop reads CSDVILGTQYF. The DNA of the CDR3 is TGCAGCGATGTCATCCTCGGGACCCAGTACTTC.

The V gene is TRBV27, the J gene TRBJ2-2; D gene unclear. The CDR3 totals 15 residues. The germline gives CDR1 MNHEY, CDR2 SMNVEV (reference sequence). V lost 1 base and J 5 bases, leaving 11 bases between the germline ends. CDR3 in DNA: TGTGCCAGCAGTTTATGGGGTCGGGTTACCGGGGAGCTGTTTTTT. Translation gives CASSLWGRVTGELFF.

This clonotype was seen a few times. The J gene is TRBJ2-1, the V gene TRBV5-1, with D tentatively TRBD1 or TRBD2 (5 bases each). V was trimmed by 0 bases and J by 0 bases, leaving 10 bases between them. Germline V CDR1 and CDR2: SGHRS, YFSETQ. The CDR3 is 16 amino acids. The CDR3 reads CASSLGWGSSYNEQFF. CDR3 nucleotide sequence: TGCGCCAGCAGCTTGGGTTGGGGGAGCTCCTACAATGAGCAGTTCTTC.

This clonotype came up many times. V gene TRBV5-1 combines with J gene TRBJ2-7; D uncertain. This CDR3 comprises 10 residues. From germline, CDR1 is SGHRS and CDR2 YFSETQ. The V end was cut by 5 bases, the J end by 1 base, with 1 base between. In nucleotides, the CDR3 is TGCGCCAGCAGGTCCTACGAGCAGTACGTC. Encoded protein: CASRSYEQYV.

CDR3 residues: CSARGLDGHNEQFF. In nucleotides, the CDR3 is TGCAGTGCTAGGGGGCTAGACGGGCACAATGAGCAGTTCTTC. The chain employs TRBV20-1 and TRBJ2-1; D perhaps matches TRBD1 (5 bases). The CDR3 spans 14 residues. Germline V lookup: CDR1 DFQATT, CDR2 SNEGSKA (reference sequence). V was cut by 3 bases and J by 5 bases, with 14 bases left in between.

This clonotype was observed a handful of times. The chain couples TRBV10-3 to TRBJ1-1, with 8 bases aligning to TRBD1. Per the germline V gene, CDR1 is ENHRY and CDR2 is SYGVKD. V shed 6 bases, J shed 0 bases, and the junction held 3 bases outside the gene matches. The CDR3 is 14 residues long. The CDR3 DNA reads TGTGCCATCAGGGACAGGGCCATGAACACTGAAGCTTTCTTT. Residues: CAIRDRAMNTEAFF.

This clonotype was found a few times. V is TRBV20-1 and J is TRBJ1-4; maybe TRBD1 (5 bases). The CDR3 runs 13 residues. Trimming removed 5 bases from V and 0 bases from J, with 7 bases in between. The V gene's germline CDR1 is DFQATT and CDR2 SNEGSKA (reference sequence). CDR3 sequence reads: CSAGGATNEKLFF. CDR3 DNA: TGCAGTGCTGGGGGTGCAACTAATGAAAAACTGTTTTTT.

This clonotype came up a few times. The CDR3 region has the DNA TGTGCCAGCAGTTTAACGCCGTTCCAAGAGACCCAGTACTTC. Its protein is CASSLTPFQETQYF. The J gene is TRBJ2-5, the V gene TRBV12-3 or TRBV12-4, with D unclear. Trimming removed 2 bases at V and 1 base at J, with 8 bases between. The length of the CDR3 is 14 residues.

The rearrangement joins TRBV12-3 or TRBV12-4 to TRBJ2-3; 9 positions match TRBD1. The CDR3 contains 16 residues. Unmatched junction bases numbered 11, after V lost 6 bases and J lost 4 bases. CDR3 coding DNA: TGTGCCAGCAGCCCGGGACAGGGAGGCACAGCAGATACGCAGTATTTT. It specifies CASSPGQGGTADTQYF.

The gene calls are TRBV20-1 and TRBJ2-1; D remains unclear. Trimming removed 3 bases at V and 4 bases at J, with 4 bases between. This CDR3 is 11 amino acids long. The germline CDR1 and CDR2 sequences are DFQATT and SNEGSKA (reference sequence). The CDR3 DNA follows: TGCAGTGCTAGTAAATACAATGAGCAGTTCTTC. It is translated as CSASKYNEQFF.

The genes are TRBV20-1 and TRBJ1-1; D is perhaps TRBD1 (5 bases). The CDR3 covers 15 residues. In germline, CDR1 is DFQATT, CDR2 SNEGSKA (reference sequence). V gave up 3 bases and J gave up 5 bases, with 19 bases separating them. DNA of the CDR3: TGCAGTGCTAGTTCCTCTCAGGGATTGTCGACTGAAGCTTTCTTT. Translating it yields CSASSSQGLSTEAFF.

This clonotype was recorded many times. This CDR3 is CSASRTSGAEQYV. The CDR3 DNA reads TGCAGTGCAAGTCGGACTAGCGGGGCCGAGCAGTACGTC. The chain carries TRBV20-1 and TRBJ2-7; TRBD2 matches 12 bases. This CDR3 is 13 amino acids long. V shed 6 bases and J 6 bases; nucleotides not matched to a gene: 6. The germline CDR1 and CDR2 sequences are DFQATT and SNEGSKA (reference sequence).

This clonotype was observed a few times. CDR3 loop: CASSSGTVNYGYTF. In nucleotides, the CDR3 is TGTGCCAGCAGCTCCGGGACGGTGAACTATGGCTACACCTTC. The rearrangement links TRBV6-1 to TRBJ1-2, with D perhaps matching TRBD1 (5 bases). Deletions cut 6 bases from V and 2 bases from J, with 13 bases between. The CDR3 is made up of 14 amino acids. Germline values: CDR1 MNHNS, CDR2 SASEGT.

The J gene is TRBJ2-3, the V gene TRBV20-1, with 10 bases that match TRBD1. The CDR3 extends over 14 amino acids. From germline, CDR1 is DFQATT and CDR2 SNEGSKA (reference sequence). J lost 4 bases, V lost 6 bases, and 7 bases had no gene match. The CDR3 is CSAGGQGVADTQYF. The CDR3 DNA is TGCAGTGCGGGAGGACAGGGGGTCGCAGATACGCAGTATTTT.

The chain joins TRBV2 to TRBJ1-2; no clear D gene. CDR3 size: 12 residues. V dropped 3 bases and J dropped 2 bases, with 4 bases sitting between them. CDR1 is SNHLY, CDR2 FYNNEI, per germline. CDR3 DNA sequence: TGTGCCAGCAGTGACAAAAACTATGGCTACACCTTC. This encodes CASSDKNYGYTF.

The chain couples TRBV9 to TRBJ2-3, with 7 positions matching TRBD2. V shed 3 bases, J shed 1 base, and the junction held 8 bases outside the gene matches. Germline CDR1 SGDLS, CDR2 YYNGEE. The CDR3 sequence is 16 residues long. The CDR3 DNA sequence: TGTGCCAGCAGCGGGCGACTAGCATCTCGCACAGATACGCAGTATTTT. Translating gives CASSGRLASRTDTQYF.

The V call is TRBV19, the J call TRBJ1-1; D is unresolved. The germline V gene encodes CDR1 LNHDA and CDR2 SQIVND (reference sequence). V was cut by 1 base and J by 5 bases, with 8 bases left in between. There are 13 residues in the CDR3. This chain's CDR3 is CASSIGKGTEAFF. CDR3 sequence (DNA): TGTGCCAGTAGTATAGGAAAGGGAACTGAAGCTTTCTTT. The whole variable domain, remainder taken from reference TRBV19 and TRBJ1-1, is DGGITQSPKYLFRKEGQNVTLSCEQNLNHDAMYWYRQDPGQGLRLIYYSQIVNDFQKGDIAEGYSVSREKKESFPLTVTSAQKNPTAFYLCASSIGKGTEAFFGQGTRLTVV.

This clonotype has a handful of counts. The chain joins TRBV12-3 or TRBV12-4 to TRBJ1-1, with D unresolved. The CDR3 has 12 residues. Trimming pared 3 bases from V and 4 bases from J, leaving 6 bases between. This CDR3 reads CASSFGPTEAFF. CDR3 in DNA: TGTGCCAGCAGTTTCGGACCCACTGAAGCTTTCTTT.

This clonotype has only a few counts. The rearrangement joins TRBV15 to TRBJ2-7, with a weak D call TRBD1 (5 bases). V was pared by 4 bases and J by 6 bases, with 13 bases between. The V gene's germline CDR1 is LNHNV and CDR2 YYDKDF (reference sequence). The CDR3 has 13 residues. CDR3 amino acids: CATSTQGVGEQYV. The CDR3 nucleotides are TGTGCCACCAGCACCCAGGGTGTAGGCGAGCAGTACGTC.

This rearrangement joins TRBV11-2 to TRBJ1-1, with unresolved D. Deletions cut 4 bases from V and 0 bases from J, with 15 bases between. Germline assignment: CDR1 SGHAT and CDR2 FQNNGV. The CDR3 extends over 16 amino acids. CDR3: CASSSQRAVMNTEAFF. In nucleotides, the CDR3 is TGTGCCAGCAGCTCCCAAAGGGCGGTCATGAACACTGAAGCTTTCTTT.

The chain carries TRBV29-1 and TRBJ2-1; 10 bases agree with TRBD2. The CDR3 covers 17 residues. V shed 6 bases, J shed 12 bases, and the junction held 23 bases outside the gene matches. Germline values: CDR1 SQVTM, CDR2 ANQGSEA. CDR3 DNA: TGCAGCGTACTTGGGGGGACTAGCGAAAATCTAGCCGTTGTGCAGTTCTTC. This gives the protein CSVLGGTSENLAVVQFF.

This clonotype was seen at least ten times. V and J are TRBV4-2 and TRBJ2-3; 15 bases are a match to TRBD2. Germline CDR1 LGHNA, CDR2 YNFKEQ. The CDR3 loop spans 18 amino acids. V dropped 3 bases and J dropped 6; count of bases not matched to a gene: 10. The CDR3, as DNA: TGTGCCAGCAGCCAGGGGGGACTAGCGGGGGGCCACCAGGATACGCAGTATTTT. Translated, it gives CASSQGGLAGGHQDTQYF.

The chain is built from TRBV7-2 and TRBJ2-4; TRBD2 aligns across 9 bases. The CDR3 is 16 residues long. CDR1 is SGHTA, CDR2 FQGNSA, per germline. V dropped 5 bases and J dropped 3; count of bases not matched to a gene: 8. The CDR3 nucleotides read TGTGCCAGCAGCGGGGGGCTAGCGGGGCTCAAAAACATTCAGTACTTC. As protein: CASSGGLAGLKNIQYF.

DNA for the CDR3: TGCGCCAGCAGGGAAGCATCTGTGACCGGGGAGCTGTTTTTT. This codes for CASREASVTGELFF. The chain is built from TRBV5-1 and TRBJ2-2; no definite D call. V was clipped by 5 bases and J by 5 bases, with 13 bases between them. Germline V CDR1 and CDR2: SGHRS, YFSETQ. The CDR3 has 14 amino acids.